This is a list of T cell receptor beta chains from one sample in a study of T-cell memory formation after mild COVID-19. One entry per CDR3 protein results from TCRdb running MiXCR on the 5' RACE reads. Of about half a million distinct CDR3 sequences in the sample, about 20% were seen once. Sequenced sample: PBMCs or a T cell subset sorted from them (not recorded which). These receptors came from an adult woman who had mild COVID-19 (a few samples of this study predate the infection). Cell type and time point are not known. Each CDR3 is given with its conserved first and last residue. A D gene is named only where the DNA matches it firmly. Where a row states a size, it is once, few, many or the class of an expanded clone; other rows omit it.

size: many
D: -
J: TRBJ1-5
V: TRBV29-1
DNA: TGCAGCGTGGCGGATGGGGGCCAGCCCCAGCATTTT
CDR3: CSVADGGQPQHF

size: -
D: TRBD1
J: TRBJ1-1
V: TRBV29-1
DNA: TGCAGCGCGATACAGGGGGTGAGATGGGGCATCCCTGAAGCTTTCTTT
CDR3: CSAIQGVRWGIPEAFF

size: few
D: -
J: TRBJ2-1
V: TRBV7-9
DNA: TGTGCCACTACGGGACTCCCGCAGTTCTTC
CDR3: CATTGLPQFF

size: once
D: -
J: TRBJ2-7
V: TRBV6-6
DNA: TGTGCCAGCAGTTACTCGACCAAGTCCTACGAGCAGTACTTC
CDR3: CASSYSTKSYEQYF

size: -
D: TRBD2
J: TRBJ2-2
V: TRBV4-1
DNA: TGCGCCAGCAGCCGAAGAGATATGGGACTAGTCACCGGGGAGCTGTTTTTT
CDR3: CASSRRDMGLVTGELFF

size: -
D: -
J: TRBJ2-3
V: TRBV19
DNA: TGTGCCAGTAGGGCGAGCGTCCCACCCACAGATACGCAGTATTTT
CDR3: CASRASVPPTDTQYF

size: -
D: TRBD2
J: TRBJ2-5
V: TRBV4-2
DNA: TGTGCCAGCAGCCAAGATTCCTTTTATCCTAGCGGGAACTTC
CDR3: CASSQDSFYPSGNF

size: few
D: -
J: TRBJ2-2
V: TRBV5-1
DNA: TGCGCCAGCAGATTAGGGGCGAACACCGGGGAGCTGTTTTTT
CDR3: CASRLGANTGELFF

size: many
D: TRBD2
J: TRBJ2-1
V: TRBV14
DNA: TGTGCCAGCAGCCAAGAACTGGAAGCGGGAGGGCAGTTCTTC
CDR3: CASSQELEAGGQFF

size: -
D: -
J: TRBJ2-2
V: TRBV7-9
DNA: TGTGCCAGCAGCTCGCGGACCGCTGGAACCGGGGAGCTGTTTTTT
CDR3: CASSSRTAGTGELFF

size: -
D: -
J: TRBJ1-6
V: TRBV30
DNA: TGTGCCTGGAGCCTTGCAAATAATTCACCCCTCCACTTT
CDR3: CAWSLANNSPLHF

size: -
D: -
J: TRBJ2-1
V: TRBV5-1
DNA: TGCGCCAGCAGCTTGGAGGCGTCAGACAATGAGCAGTTCTTC
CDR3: CASSLEASDNEQFF

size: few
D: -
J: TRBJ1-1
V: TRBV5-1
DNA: TGCGCCAGCAGCTTGGGGGGGATCGGTGAAGCTTTCTTT
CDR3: CASSLGGIGEAFF

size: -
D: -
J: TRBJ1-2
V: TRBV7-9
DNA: TGTGCCAGCAGCGGAGGGGCTCAGGATGGCTACACCTTC
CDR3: CASSGGAQDGYTF

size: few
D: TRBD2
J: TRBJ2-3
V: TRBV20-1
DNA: TGCAGTGCTATCCAGACTAGCGGGACCTCCACAGATACGCAGTATTTT
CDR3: CSAIQTSGTSTDTQYF

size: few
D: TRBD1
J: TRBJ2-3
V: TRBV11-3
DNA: TGTGCCAGCAGCTTCCGGGACAGGGGGCGACCAGATACGCAGTATTTT
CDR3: CASSFRDRGRPDTQYF

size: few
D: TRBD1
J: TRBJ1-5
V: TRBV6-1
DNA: TGTGCCACCTCCGGGACAGATAGCAATCAGCCCCAGCATTTT
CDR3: CATSGTDSNQPQHF

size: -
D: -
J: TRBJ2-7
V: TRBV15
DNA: TGTGCCACCAGCACTAACTACGAGCAGTACTTC
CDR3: CATSTNYEQYF

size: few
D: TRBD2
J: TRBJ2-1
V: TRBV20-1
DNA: TGCAGTGCCGCACCAGCGGATTTCGGGAGGTACTCCTACAATGAGCAGTTCTTC
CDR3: CSAAPADFGRYSYNEQFF

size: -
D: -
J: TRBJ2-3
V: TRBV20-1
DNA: TGCAGTGCCCCACACCATCTGGCAGATACGCAGTATTTT
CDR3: CSAPHHLADTQYF

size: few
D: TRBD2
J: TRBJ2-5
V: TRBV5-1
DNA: TGCGCCAGCATTCCTAGCGGGTCGGAGACCCAGTACTTC
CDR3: CASIPSGSETQYF

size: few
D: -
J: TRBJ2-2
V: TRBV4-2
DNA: TGTGCCAGCAGCCTCACCTCTGGCGGGGGCTACACCGGGGAGCTGTTTTTT
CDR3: CASSLTSGGGYTGELFF